Below, 32 T cell receptor beta chains from the same sample are listed, as sequenced in a study of cytomegalovirus exposure and HLA in healthy donors. The primer mix had 60 Vbeta and 13 Jbeta primers. Clones were read by immunoSEQ multiplex PCR, and TCRdb kept only the in-frame ones, dropping some. Among over 100,000 clones listed, approximately 78% were seen once. The sequencing sample was made of PBMCs. These TCRs come from a man younger than 40 in good health and CMV-seropositive.

V and J are TRBV27 and TRBJ2-2; the match to TRBD1 covers 7 bases. The V gene's germline CDR1 is MNHEY and CDR2 SMNVEV (reference sequence). V lost 8 bases, J lost 7 bases, and 7 bases stayed unmatched. CDR3 length equals 13 residues. In DNA form, the CDR3 reads TGTGCCAGCGGGGGACAGCTTCACGGGGAGCTGTTTTTT. This encodes CASGGQLHGELFF.

This rearrangement joins TRBV6-5 to TRBJ1-5, with D possibly matching TRBD1 (5 bases). The germline V and J ends were trimmed by 6 bases and 2 bases, with 8 bases remaining between them. CDR1 and CDR2 (germline): MNHEY, SVGAGI. The CDR3 has 13 residues. Here the CDR3 reads CASRQGGNQPQHF. The CDR3 bases are TGTGCCAGCAGACAAGGGGGCAATCAGCCCCAGCATTTT.

The J gene is TRBJ2-7, the V gene TRBV6-1; 7 bases line up with TRBD2. Per the germline V gene, CDR1 is MNHNS and CDR2 is SASEGT. J was trimmed by 6 bases and V by 1 base; bases with no gene match: 3. CDR3 size: 13 residues. DNA for the CDR3: TGTGCCAGCAGTGAAGTGGGAGGGATCGAGCAGTACTTC. This sequence encodes CASSEVGGIEQYF.

V and J are TRBV6-5 and TRBJ1-1, with D possibly being TRBD1 (5 bases). The V and J ends lost 6 bases and 0 bases respectively, with 14 bases between them. CDR1 MNHEY and CDR2 SVGAGI come from the germline V gene. The CDR3 is 15 amino acids. The CDR3, as DNA: TGTGCCAGCAGCCCGGGGGGATACATGAACACTGAAGCTTTCTTT. It yields the protein CASSPGGYMNTEAFF.

The chain carries TRBV6-4 and TRBJ2-7, with 15 bases aligning to TRBD2. The CDR3 has 19 amino acids. The V segment lost 3 bases and the J segment 0 bases; nucleotides outside the gene matches: 9. Germline V gives CDR1 MRHNA, CDR2 SNTAGT. This chain's CDR3 is CASSEGGTSGRTSSYEQYV. The CDR3 DNA sequence: TGTGCCAGCAGTGAAGGGGGGACTAGCGGGAGGACGAGCTCCTACGAGCAGTACGTC.

The CDR3 DNA is TGTGCCAGCACCCTAGAGGCCCATAACTATGGCTACACCTTC. Its protein product is CASTLEAHNYGYTF. J is TRBJ1-2 and V is TRBV9, with D unclear. This CDR3 comprises 14 residues. Germline CDR1 reads SGDLS; CDR2 reads YYNGEE. The germline V and J ends were trimmed by 6 bases and 1 base, with 13 bases remaining between them. The complete variable domain, with remaining parts taken from reference TRBV9 and TRBJ1-2, reads DSGVTQTPKHLITATGQRVTLRCSPRSGDLSVYWYQQSLDQGLQFLIQYYNGEERAKGNILERFSAQQFPDLHSELNLSSLELGDSALYFCASTLEAHNYGYTFGSGTRLTVV.

The chain joins TRBV5-1 to TRBJ2-2, with D perhaps matching TRBD1 (6 bases). Deletions cut 0 bases from V and 6 bases from J, with 15 bases between. Germline CDR1 and CDR2: SGHRS and YFSETQ. CDR3 size: 16 residues. The CDR3 loop reads CASSLGQAQGAGELFF. In DNA, the CDR3 is TGCGCCAGCAGCTTGGGACAGGCCCAGGGTGCCGGGGAGCTGTTTTTT.

This clone was seen only once. The chain carries TRBV5-1 and TRBJ1-5, with 7 bases fitting TRBD1. J lost 8 bases, V lost 0 bases, and 11 bases had no gene match. CDR3 length equals 16 residues. Germline V lookup: CDR1 SGHRS, CDR2 YFSETQ. CDR3 nucleotides: TGCGCCAGCAGCTTGGGTCTCGGGCACACAGGGGAGCCCCAGCATTTT. Amino acid sequence: CASSLGLGHTGEPQHF.

The CDR3 nucleotides read TGTGCCACCAGCATCAGGGCTCAGCCCCAGCATTTT. It specifies CATSIRAQPQHF. The chain has TRBV15 and TRBJ1-5; D is possibly TRBD1 (5 bases). Germline loops: CDR1 LNHNV, CDR2 YYDKDF (reference sequence). The CDR3 has 12 amino acids. V lost 4 bases and J 6 bases, leaving 7 bases between the germline ends.

This clone was recorded a few times. The gene calls are TRBV11-2 and TRBJ2-3, with D uncertain. Trimming removed 3 bases at V and 4 bases at J, with 5 bases between. CDR1 and CDR2 from the germline V gene are SGHAT and FQNNGV. The CDR3 loop spans 12 amino acids. This chain's CDR3 is CASSFNSDTQYF. The CDR3 DNA sequence: TGTGCCAGCAGCTTCAACTCAGATACGCAGTATTTT.

V gene TRBV2 combines with J gene TRBJ1-2; tentative D call: TRBD1 (5 bases). Trimming took 0 bases from V and 13 from J, leaving 15 bases between them. The CDR3 runs 13 residues. Germline values: CDR1 SNHLY, CDR2 FYNNEI. The CDR3 sequence is CASSEARTQGRTF. The CDR3, as DNA: TGTGCCAGCAGTGAAGCGCGAACTCAGGGCCGCACCTTC.

The CDR3 protein is CASSLGAGGWSDTQYF. CDR3 nucleotide sequence: TGCGCCAGCAGCCTGGGAGCAGGGGGTTGGTCAGATACGCAGTATTTT. This sequence joins TRBV5-1 and TRBJ2-3; TRBD1 matches 7 bases. Germline V gene sequence: CDR1 SGHRS, CDR2 YFSETQ. The junction had 12 bases not matched to a gene; V was cut back by 4 bases and J by 4 bases. The CDR3 sequence is 16 residues long.

The chain is built from TRBV6-1 and TRBJ1-2; 8 positions agree with TRBD1. The CDR3 consists of 14 residues. V lost 6 bases to trimming and J lost 6 bases; unmatched junction nucleotides: 9. CDR1 and CDR2 (germline): MNHNS, SASEGT. Here the CDR3 reads CASRETGEADGYTF. Here the CDR3 DNA reads TGTGCCAGCAGAGAGACAGGGGAAGCTGATGGCTACACCTTC.

J is TRBJ1-1 and V is TRBV9; perhaps TRBD1 as D (5 bases). Germline CDR1 reads SGDLS; CDR2 reads YYNGEE. This CDR3 has 14 residues. Trimming stripped 4 bases from V and 6 bases from J, with 16 bases between. The CDR3 DNA sequence: TGTGCCAGCAGCTCACACCCAGGAGGGGCTGAAGCTTTCTTT. This encodes CASSSHPGGAEAFF. The whole variable domain, filled in from reference TRBV9 and TRBJ1-1, reads DSGVTQTPKHLITATGQRVTLRCSPRSGDLSVYWYQQSLDQGLQFLIQYYNGEERAKGNILERFSAQQFPDLHSELNLSSLELGDSALYFCASSSHPGGAEAFFGQGTRLTVV.

The J gene is TRBJ2-4, the V gene TRBV29-1; 8 positions match TRBD2. V was pared by 1 base and J by 9 bases, with 8 bases of the junction left unmatched. The CDR3 consists of 14 residues. Germline CDR1 SQVTM, CDR2 ANQGSEA. CDR3 coding DNA: TGCAGCGTTGAAGGGCAGCTAGCGGGTAGCATTCAGTACTTC. Its protein product is CSVEGQLAGSIQYF.

V gene TRBV6-6 combines with J gene TRBJ1-1, with TRBD1 identical over 9 bases. V lost 6 bases to trimming and J lost 3 bases; unmatched junction nucleotides: 2. The germline gives CDR1 MNHNY, CDR2 SVGAGI (reference sequence). The CDR3 is made up of 13 amino acids. CDR3 in DNA: TGTGCCAGCAGCCGGGACAGGGACACTGAAGCTTTCTTT. Translating it yields CASSRDRDTEAFF.

The CDR3 loop reads CASRQGHNYGYTF. The CDR3 bases are TGTGCCAGCCGACAGGGCCACAACTATGGCTACACCTTC. The V gene is TRBV6-1, the J gene TRBJ1-2, with 7 nucleotides matching TRBD1. The CDR3 is made up of 13 amino acids. Germline V gives CDR1 MNHNS, CDR2 SASEGT. V was clipped by 8 bases and J by 2 bases; unmatched bases: 5.

This chain joins TRBV5-6 and TRBJ2-7, with 8 bases that match TRBD1. Germline CDR1 SGHDT, CDR2 YYEEEE. The CDR3 is made up of 13 amino acids. V lost 4 bases to trimming and J lost 5 bases; unmatched junction nucleotides: 5. CDR3 sequence: CASSTGQGDEQYF. CDR3 in DNA: TGTGCCAGCAGCACCGGACAGGGTGACGAGCAGTACTTC. Variable domain in full (rest from reference TRBV5-6 and TRBJ2-7): DAGVTQSPTHLIKTRGQQVTLRCSPKSGHDTVSWYQQALGQGPQFIFQYYEEEERQRGNFPDRFSGHQFPNYSSELNVNALLLGDSALYLCASSTGQGDEQYFGPGTRLTVT.

The rearrangement joins TRBV2 to TRBJ2-2; 10 bases are shared with TRBD1. Trimming at V came to 6 bases and at J to 6 bases, leaving 7 bases not matched to a gene. This CDR3 contains 15 residues. The V gene's germline CDR1 is SNHLY and CDR2 FYNNEI. The CDR3, as DNA: TGTGCCAGCAGCGCCGGGACAGGGGATCCCGGGGAGCTGTTTTTT. This translates into CASSAGTGDPGELFF.

The V gene is TRBV11-2, the J gene TRBJ2-5, with D unclear. The CDR3 consists of 14 residues. V lost 5 bases and J 5 bases, leaving 15 bases between the germline ends. Germline loops: CDR1 SGHAT, CDR2 FQNNGV. CDR3 protein: CASSTDSVVETQYF. The CDR3 nucleotides read TGTGCCAGCAGCACTGACTCAGTGGTGGAGACCCAGTACTTC.

This chain links TRBV9 with TRBJ2-1; 9 nucleotides line up with TRBD2. V lost 2 bases to trimming and J lost 8 bases; unmatched junction nucleotides: 8. The germline V gene has CDR1 SGDLS and CDR2 YYNGEE. The CDR3 runs to 15 residues. CDR3: CASSVGLAQWDEQFF. CDR3 bases: TGTGCCAGCAGCGTTGGACTAGCGCAATGGGATGAGCAGTTCTTC.

The chain joins TRBV5-4 to TRBJ2-4, with TRBD1 matching 10 bases. This CDR3 has 16 residues. V lost 4 bases and J lost 1; bases outside the gene matches: 5. The germline V gene encodes CDR1 SGHNT and CDR2 YYREEE (reference sequence). The CDR3 is CASSQGTGEAKNIQYF. The DNA of the CDR3 is TGTGCCAGCAGCCAAGGGACAGGGGAGGCCAAAAACATTCAGTACTTC.

The genes are TRBV5-1 and TRBJ1-3; D remains unclear. This CDR3 has 15 amino acids. Germline-derived CDR1 and CDR2 are SGHRS and YFSETQ. V was trimmed by 1 base and J by 0 bases, leaving 8 bases between them. The CDR3 reads CASSLSGLSGNTIYF. The DNA for the CDR3 is TGCGCCAGCAGCTTGTCCGGTCTCTCTGGAAACACCATATATTTT.

The chain links TRBV6-5 to TRBJ2-5, with TRBD2 matching 7 bases. Per the germline V gene, CDR1 is MNHEY and CDR2 is SVGAGI. V shed 5 bases and J 2 bases; nucleotides not matched to a gene: 5. This CDR3 region has 14 residues. The CDR3 is CASSKSLAQETQYF. The CDR3 DNA reads TGTGCCAGCAGTAAATCACTAGCGCAAGAGACCCAGTACTTC.

This chain uses TRBV5-6 with TRBJ2-5, with 7 bases matching TRBD2. The length of the CDR3 is 14 residues. CDR1 and CDR2 from the germline V gene are SGHDT and YYEEEE. The V segment lost 3 bases and the J segment 5 bases; nucleotides outside the gene matches: 7. In DNA form, the CDR3 reads TGTGCCAGCAGCTCTACGGGGGGTGGGGAGACCCAGTACTTC. The encoded protein is CASSSTGGGETQYF.

V gene TRBV7-2 combines with J gene TRBJ2-2; D may be TRBD2 (6 bases). V lost 6 bases and J lost 6, with 20 bases in between. Germline V lookup: CDR1 SGHTA, CDR2 FQGNSA. The CDR3 totals 16 residues. CDR3 DNA sequence: TGTGCCAGCAGTTCAAAGAGGCGGACGGGGGCCGGGGAGCTGTTTTTT. This gives the protein CASSSKRRTGAGELFF. The whole variable domain, remainder taken from reference TRBV7-2 and TRBJ2-2, is GAGVSQSPSNKVTEKGKDVELRCDPISGHTALYWYRQSLGQGLEFLIYFQGNSAPDKSGLPSDRFSAERTGGSVSTLTIQRTQQEDSAVYLCASSSKRRTGAGELFFGEGSRLTVL.

The chain is built from TRBV5-4 and TRBJ2-7; 8 bases agree with TRBD1. V lost 3 bases to trimming and J lost 2 bases; unmatched junction nucleotides: 10. The CDR3 spans 16 residues. CDR1 and CDR2 (germline): SGHNT, YYREEE (reference sequence). The CDR3 DNA follows: TGTGCCAGCAGCTCAGGACAGGGTTTTTCCCCCTACGAGCAGTACGTC. Its translation is CASSSGQGFSPYEQYV.

The chain is built from TRBV27 and TRBJ1-6; 8 bases line up with TRBD1. This CDR3 is built from 16 residues. J was trimmed by 3 bases and V by 5 bases; bases with no gene match: 6. Per the germline V gene, CDR1 is MNHEY and CDR2 is SMNVEV (reference sequence). CDR3 sequence reads: CASSDRGPLYNSPLHF. The DNA of the CDR3 is TGTGCCAGCAGTGACAGGGGACCCCTCTATAATTCACCCCTCCACTTT.

This chain links TRBV15 with TRBJ2-3, with 9 bases lining up with TRBD1. The V segment lost 1 base and the J segment 6 bases; nucleotides outside the gene matches: 5. This CDR3 has 15 amino acids. The germline CDR1 and CDR2 sequences are LNHNV and YYDKDF (reference sequence). Here the CDR3 DNA reads TGTGCCACCAGCAGAGGGGACAGGGAATCGGATACGCAGTATTTT. Its protein is CATSRGDRESDTQYF.

The chain links TRBV5-1 to TRBJ2-2, with 7 nucleotides matching TRBD1. Unmatched junction bases numbered 5, after V lost 4 bases and J lost 5 bases. Germline V gives CDR1 SGHRS, CDR2 YFSETQ. The CDR3 is made up of 14 amino acids. The CDR3 spells CASSVQGLTGELFF. The DNA for the CDR3 is TGCGCCAGCAGCGTACAGGGGTTGACCGGGGAGCTGTTTTTT.

The V gene is TRBV19, the J gene TRBJ2-2, with D perhaps matching TRBD1 (5 bases). The V end was cut by 6 bases, the J end by 5 bases, with 16 bases between. The CDR3 has 15 residues. Germline V gene sequence: CDR1 LNHDA, CDR2 SQIVND (reference sequence). CDR3 DNA: TGTGCCAGTAGACCCGGCAGGGTTGCAACCGGGGAGCTGTTTTTT. This translates into CASRPGRVATGELFF.

V and J are TRBV15 and TRBJ1-4, with TRBD1 identical over 12 bases. V lost 0 bases, J lost 8 bases, and 4 bases stayed unmatched. This CDR3 has 16 residues. From germline, CDR1 is LNHNV and CDR2 YYDKDF (reference sequence). The CDR3 bases are TGTGCCACCAGCAGAGATGGGGGGACAGGGGGCGAAAAACTGTTTTTT. Translation gives CATSRDGGTGGEKLFF.